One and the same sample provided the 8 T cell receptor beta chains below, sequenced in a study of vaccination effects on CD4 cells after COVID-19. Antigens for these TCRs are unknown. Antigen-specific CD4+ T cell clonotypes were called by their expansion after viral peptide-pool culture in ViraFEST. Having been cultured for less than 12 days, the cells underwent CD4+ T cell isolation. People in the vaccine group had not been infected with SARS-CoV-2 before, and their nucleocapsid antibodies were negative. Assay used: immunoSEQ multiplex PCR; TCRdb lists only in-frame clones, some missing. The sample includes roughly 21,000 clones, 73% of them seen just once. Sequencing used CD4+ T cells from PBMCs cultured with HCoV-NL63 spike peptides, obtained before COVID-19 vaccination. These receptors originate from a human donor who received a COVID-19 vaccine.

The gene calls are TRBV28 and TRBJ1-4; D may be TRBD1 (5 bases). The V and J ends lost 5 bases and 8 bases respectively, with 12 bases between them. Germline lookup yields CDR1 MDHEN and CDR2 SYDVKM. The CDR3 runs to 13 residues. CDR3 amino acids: CASSAGLREKLFF. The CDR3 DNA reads TGTGCCAGCAGTGCAGGGTTAAGGGAAAAACTGTTTTTT.

CDR3 bases: TGTGCCAGTAGTATACTCTCGAGGGACTATGGCTACACCTTC. Translation gives CASSILSRDYGYTF. The chain joins TRBV19 to TRBJ1-2; D remains ambiguous. V shed 2 bases and J shed 3 bases, with 10 bases lying between them. Germline values: CDR1 LNHDA, CDR2 SQIVND (reference sequence). The CDR3 covers 14 residues.

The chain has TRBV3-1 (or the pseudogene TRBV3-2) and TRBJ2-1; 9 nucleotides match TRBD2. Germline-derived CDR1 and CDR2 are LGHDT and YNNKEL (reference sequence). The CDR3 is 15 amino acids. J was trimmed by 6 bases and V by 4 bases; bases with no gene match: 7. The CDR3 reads CASSPLTSGSNEQFF. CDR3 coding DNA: TGTGCCAGCAGCCCCTTGACTAGCGGAAGCAATGAGCAGTTCTTC.

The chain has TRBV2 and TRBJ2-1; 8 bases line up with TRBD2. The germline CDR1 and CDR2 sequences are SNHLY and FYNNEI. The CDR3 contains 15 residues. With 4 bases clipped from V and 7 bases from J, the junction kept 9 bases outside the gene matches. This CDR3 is CASSGAGGAGNEQFF. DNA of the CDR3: TGTGCCAGCAGTGGGGCCGGGGGGGCCGGTAATGAGCAGTTCTTC.

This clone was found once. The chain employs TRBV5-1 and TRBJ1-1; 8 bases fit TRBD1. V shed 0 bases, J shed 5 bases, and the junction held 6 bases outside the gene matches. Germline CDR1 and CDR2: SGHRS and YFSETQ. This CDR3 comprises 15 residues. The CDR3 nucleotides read TGCGCCAGCAGCTTGGAACAGGGGGTAGGAACTGAAGCTTTCTTT. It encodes CASSLEQGVGTEAFF.

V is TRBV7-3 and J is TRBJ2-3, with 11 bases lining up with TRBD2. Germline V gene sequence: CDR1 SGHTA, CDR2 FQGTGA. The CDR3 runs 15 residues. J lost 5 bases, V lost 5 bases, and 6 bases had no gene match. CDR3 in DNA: TGTGCCAGCAGCCTTAGCGGGGGGGCCAAAGATACGCAGTATTTT. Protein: CASSLSGGAKDTQYF. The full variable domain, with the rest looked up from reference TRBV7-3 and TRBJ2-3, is GAGVSQTPSNKVTEKGKYVELRCDPISGHTALYWYRQSLGQGPEFLIYFQGTGAADDSGLPNDRFFAVRPEGSVSTLKIQRTERGDSAVYLCASSLSGGAKDTQYFGPGTRLTVL.

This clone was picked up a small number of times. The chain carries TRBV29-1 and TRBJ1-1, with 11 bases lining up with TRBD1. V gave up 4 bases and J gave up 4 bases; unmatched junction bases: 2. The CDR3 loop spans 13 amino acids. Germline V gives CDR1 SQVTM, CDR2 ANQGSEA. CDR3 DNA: TGCAGCGTTGGGGACAGGGGGAGCACTGAAGCTTTCTTT. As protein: CSVGDRGSTEAFF. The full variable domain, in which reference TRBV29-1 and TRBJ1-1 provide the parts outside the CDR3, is SAVISQKPSRDICQRGTSLTIQCQVDSQVTMMFWYRQQPGQSLTLIATANQGSEATYESGFVIDKFPISRPNLTFSTLTVSNMSPEDSSIYLCSVGDRGSTEAFFGQGTRLTVV.

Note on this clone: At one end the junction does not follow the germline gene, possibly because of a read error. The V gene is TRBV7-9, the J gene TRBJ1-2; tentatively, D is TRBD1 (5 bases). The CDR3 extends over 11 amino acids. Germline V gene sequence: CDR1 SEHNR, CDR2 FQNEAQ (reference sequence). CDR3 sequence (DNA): TGTGTCAGCAGGGTACACTATGGCTACACCTTC. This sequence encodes CVSRVHYGYTF.